This T cell receptor (beta chain) was obtained from a study of shared clonotypes between healthy human individuals. Assay: immunoSEQ multiplex PCR; the TCRdb copy retains only in-frame clones and omits some. The repertoire consists of over a million clones, with roughly 74% occurring once and the leading ten covering 0.52%. CDR3 length: 13 amino acids. Germline V lookup: CDR1 SGHRS, CDR2 YFSETQ. V shed 0 bases and J shed 3 bases, with 7 bases lying between them. The chain uses TRBV5-1 and TRBJ2-7; D gene uncertain. This clonotype was sampled from a man aged 18 to 30 in good health. Some clones in this sample may be carry-over from other donors' samples. What was sequenced was memory CD4+ T cells from PBMCs. The subset denotes: CD45RA-negative fraction. The CDR3 DNA is TGCGCCAGCAGCTTGGGGCTAGTCTACGAGCAGTACTTC. The encoded protein is CASSLGLVYEQYF. Using reference TRBV5-1 and TRBJ2-7 for the parts outside the CDR3, the full variable domain is KAGVTQTPRYLIKTRGQQVTLSCSPISGHRSVSWYQQTPGQGLQFLFEYFSETQRNKGNFPGRFSGRQFSNSRSEMNVSTLELGDSALYLCASSLGLVYEQYFGPGTRLTVT.